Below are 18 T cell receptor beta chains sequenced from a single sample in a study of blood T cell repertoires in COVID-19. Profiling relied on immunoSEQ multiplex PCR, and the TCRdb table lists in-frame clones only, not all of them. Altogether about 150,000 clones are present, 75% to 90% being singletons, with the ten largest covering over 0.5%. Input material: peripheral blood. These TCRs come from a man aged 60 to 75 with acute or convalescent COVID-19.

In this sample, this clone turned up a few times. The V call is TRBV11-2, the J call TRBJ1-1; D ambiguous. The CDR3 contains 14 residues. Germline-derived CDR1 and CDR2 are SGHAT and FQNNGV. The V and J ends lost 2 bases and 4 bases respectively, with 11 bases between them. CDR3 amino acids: CASSLNQVPTEAFF. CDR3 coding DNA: TGTGCCAGCAGCTTAAACCAGGTGCCCACTGAAGCTTTCTTT.

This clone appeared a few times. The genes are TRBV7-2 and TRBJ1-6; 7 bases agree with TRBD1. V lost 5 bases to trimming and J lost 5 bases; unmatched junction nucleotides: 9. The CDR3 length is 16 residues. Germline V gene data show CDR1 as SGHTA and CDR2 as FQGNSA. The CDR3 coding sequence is TGTGCCAGCAGCCCCTGGACAGGAGAAAATAATTCACCCCTCCACTTT. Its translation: CASSPWTGENNSPLHF.

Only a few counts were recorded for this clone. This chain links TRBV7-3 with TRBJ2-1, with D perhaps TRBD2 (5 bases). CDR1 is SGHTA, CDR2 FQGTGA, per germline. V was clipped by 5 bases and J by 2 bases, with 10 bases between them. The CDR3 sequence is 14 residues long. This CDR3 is CASSPQAAYNEQFF. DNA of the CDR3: TGTGCCAGCAGCCCTCAAGCGGCCTACAATGAGCAGTTCTTC.

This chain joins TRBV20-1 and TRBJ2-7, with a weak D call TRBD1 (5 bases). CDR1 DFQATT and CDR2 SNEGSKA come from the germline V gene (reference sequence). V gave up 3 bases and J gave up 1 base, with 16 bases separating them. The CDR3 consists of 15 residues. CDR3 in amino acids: CSASVPGFPSYEQYF. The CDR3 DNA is TGCAGTGCTAGTGTACCAGGGTTCCCTTCCTACGAGCAGTACTTC.

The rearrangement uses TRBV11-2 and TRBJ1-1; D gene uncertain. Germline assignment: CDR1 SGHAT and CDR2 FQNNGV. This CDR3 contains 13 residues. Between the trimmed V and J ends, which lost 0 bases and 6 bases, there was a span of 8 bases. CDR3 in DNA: TGTGCCAGCAGCTTAGACCCCCGGGCTGAAGCTTTCTTT. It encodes CASSLDPRAEAFF.

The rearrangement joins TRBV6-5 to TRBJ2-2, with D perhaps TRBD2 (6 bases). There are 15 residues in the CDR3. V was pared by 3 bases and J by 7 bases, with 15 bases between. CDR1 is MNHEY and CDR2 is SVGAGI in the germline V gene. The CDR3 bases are TGTGCCAGCAGTTATGCACTAGCTAGGAGCGGGGAGCTGTTTTTT. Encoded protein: CASSYALARSGELFF.

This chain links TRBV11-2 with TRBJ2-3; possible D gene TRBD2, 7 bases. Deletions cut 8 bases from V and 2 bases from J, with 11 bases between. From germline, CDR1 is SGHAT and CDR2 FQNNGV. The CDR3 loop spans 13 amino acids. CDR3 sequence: CASGRGYTDTQYF. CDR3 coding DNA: TGTGCCAGCGGGAGGGGGTACACAGATACGCAGTATTTT.

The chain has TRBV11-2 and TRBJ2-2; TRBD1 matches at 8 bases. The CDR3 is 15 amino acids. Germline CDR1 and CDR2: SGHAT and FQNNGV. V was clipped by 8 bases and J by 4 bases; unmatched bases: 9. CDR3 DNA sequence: TGTGCCAGCGGAAAGACAGGGGTCGGCACCGGGGAGCTGTTTTTT. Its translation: CASGKTGVGTGELFF.

The CDR3 DNA reads TGTGCCAGCAGCTCCAGACTAGCGACAGATACGCAGTATTTT. The encoded protein is CASSSRLATDTQYF. The rearrangement links TRBV5-6 to TRBJ2-3, with TRBD2 identical over 8 bases. The CDR3 is 14 residues long. The V gene end was trimmed by 3 bases and the J gene end by 3 bases; junction bases not matched to a gene: 3. CDR1 and CDR2 from the germline V gene are SGHDT and YYEEEE.

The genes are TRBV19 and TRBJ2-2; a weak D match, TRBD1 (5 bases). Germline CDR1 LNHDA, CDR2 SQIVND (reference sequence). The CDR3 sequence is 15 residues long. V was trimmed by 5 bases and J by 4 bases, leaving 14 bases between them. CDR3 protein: CASSGAGRGTGELFF. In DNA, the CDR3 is TGTGCCAGTAGTGGGGCAGGTAGGGGCACCGGGGAGCTGTTTTTT.

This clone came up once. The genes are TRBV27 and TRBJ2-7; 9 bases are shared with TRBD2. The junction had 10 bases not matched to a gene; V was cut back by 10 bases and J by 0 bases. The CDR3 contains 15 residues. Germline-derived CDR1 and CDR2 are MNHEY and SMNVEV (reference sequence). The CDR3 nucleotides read TGTGCCACCAGGGCGAGCGGGAGGATCTCCTACGAGCAGTACTTC. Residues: CATRASGRISYEQYF.

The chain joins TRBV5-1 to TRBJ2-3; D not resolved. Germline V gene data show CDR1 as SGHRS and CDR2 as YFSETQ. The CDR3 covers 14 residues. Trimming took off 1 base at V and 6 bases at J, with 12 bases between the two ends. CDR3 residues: CASSLFQEADTQYF. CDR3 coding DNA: TGCGCCAGCAGCTTGTTTCAAGAAGCGGATACGCAGTATTTT.

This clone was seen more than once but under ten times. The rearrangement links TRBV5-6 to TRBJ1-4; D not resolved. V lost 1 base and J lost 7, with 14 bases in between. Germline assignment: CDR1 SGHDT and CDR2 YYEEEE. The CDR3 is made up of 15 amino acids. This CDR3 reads CASSLSTRGAEKLFF. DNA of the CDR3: TGTGCCAGCAGCTTGTCTACTCGCGGAGCTGAAAAACTGTTTTTT.

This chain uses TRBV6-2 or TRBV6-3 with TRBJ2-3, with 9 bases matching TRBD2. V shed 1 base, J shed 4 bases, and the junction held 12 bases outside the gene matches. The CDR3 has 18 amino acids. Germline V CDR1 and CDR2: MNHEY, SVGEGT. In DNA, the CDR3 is TGTGCCAGCAGTTACTTGGCGTTAAGCGGGGGGCCAGCAGATACGCAGTATTTT. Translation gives CASSYLALSGGPADTQYF.

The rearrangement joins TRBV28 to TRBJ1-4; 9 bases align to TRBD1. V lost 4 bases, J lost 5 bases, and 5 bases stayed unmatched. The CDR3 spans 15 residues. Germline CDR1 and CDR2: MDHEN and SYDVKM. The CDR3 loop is CASSSPGTGNEKLFF. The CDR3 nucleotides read TGTGCCAGCAGTTCCCCAGGGACAGGGAATGAAAAACTGTTTTTT.

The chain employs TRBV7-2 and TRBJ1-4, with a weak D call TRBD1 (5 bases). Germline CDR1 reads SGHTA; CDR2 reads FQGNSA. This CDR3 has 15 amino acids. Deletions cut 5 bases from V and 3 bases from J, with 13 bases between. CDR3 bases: TGTGCCAGCAGCCCGAACAGGATAGCTAATGAAAAACTGTTTTTT. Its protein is CASSPNRIANEKLFF.

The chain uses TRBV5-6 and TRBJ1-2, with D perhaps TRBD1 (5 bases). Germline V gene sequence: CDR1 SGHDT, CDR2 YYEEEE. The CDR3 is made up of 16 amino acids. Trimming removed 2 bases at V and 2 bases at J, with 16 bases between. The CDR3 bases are TGTGCCAGCAGCTTAGCTGGAAGGGGCCCCAACTATGGCTACACCTTC. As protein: CASSLAGRGPNYGYTF.

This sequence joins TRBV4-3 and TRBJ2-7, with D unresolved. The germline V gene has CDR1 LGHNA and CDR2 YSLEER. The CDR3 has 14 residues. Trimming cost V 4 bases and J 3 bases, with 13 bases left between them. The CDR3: CASSPRKVIYEQYF. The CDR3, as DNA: TGCGCCAGCAGCCCGAGGAAGGTGATCTACGAGCAGTACTTC.